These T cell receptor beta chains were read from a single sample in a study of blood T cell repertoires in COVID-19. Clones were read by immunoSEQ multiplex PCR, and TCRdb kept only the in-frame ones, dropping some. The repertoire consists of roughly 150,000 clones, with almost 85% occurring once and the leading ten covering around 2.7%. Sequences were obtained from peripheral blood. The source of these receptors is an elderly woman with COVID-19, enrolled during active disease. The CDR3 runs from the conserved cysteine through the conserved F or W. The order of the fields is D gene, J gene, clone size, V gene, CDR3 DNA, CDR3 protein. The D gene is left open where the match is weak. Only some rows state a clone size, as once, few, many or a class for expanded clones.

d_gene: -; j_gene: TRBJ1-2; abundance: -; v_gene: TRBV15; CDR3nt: TGTGCCACCAGCAGAGATCACACAGGGAATGGCTACACCTTC; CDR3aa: CATSRDHTGNGYTF
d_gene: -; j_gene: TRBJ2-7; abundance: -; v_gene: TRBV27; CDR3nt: TGTGCCAGCAGTTTTTCCCGGTACTCCTACGAGCAGTACTTC; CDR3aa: CASSFSRYSYEQYF
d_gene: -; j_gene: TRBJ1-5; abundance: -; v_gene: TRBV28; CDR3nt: TGTGCCAGCAGTTTTATGGATCGGGATCAGCCCCAGCATTTT; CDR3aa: CASSFMDRDQPQHF
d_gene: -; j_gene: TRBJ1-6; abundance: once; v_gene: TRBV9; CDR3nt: TGTGCCAGCAGCGTAGCGGACAGATTAGATTCACCCCTCCACTTT; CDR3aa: CASSVADRLDSPLHF
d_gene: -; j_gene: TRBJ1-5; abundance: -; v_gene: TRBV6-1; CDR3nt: TGTGCCAGCAGTGAAGAGAGTCGCTGGGCCCAGCCCCAGCATTTT; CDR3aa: CASSEESRWAQPQHF
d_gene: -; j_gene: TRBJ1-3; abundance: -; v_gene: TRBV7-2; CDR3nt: TGTGCCAGCAGCTTAACATCAGGGGTTGGAAACACCATATATTTT; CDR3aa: CASSLTSGVGNTIYF
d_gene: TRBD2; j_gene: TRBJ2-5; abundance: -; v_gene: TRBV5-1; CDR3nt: TGCGCCAGCAGCTTAATAGCGGGAGCTGGGGAGACCCAGTACTTC; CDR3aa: CASSLIAGAGETQYF
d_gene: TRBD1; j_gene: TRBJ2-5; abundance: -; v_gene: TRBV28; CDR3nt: TGTGCCAGCACCATCCCGACAGGGTACGGAGAGACCCAGTACTTC; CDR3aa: CASTIPTGYGETQYF
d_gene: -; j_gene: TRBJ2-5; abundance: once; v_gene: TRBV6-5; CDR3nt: TGTGCCAGCAGTTACGAGGGTTCGATTTGGGAGACCCAGTACTTC; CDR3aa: CASSYEGSIWETQYF
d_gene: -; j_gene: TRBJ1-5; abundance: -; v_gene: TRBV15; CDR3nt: TGTGCCACCAGCAGAGATCGGGGCAGGGGTGGGTATTTGCAGCATTTT; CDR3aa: CATSRDRGRGGYLQHF
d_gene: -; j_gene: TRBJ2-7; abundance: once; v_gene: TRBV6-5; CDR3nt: TGTGCCAGCAGTTCCCAGGGACTCCAATCCTACGAGCAGTACTTC; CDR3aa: CASSSQGLQSYEQYF
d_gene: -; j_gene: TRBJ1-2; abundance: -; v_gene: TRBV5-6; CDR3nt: TGTGCCAGCAGCGAACAGACAGGTGAAAGCACCTTC; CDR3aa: CASSEQTGESTF
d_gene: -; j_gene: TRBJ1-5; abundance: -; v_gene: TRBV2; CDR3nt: TGTGCCAGCAGTGAGGGGGCGGACAATCAGCCCCAGCATTTT; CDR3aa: CASSEGADNQPQHF